Sequencing of this T cell receptor beta chain was carried out in a study of control samples from healthy donors and cancer patients. The V and J ends lost 5 bases and 0 bases respectively, with 22 bases between them. The germline V gene has CDR1 MNHEY and CDR2 SMNVEV (reference sequence). The CDR3 has 18 residues. TCRdb's copy holds only in-frame clones and misses some; the assay was immunoSEQ multiplex PCR. This sample carries 400,000 to 450,000 clones, 90% of them seen once, and the ten largest clones take approximately 6.3%. The genes are TRBV27 and TRBJ1-1, with D maybe TRBD1 (5 bases). The sample comprised PBMCs. This TCR came from a man aged 40-55 years with head and neck cancer. The CDR3: CASSTSGGTRGMNTEAFF. The CDR3 coding sequence is TGTGCCAGCAGTACCAGCGGGGGGACTCGCGGGATGAACACTGAAGCTTTCTTT.